The 12 T cell receptor beta chains below were found in one sample sequenced in a study of cytomegalovirus exposure and HLA in healthy donors. PCR employed 60 Vbeta and 13 Jbeta primers. The table came from immunoSEQ multiplex PCR; TCRdb's copy has only in-frame clones and leaves some out. The listing records 150,000 or so clones. Sequences were obtained from PBMCs. These receptors were obtained from a woman aged 45-65 years in good health and CMV-seronegative.

This chain uses TRBV7-8 with TRBJ1-5, with D possibly being TRBD1 (5 bases). CDR3 length equals 13 residues. CDR1 SGHVS and CDR2 FQNEAQ come from the germline V gene. The germline V and J ends were trimmed by 5 bases and 4 bases, with 9 bases remaining between them. CDR3 loop: CASSPDRNQPQHF. As DNA, the CDR3 is TGTGCCAGCAGCCCCGACAGAAATCAGCCCCAGCATTTT.

The chain combines TRBV4-2 with TRBJ1-4, with 10 bases that match TRBD1. The J segment lost 4 bases and the V segment lost 3 bases, leaving 11 bases of the junction unmatched. Germline V gene data show CDR1 as LGHNA and CDR2 as YNFKEQ. The CDR3 runs to 18 residues. CDR3 DNA sequence: TGTGCCAGCAGCCATCGCCGGGACAGGGGCGATCTTAATGAAAAACTGTTTTTT. Its translation: CASSHRRDRGDLNEKLFF.

This rearrangement joins TRBV30 to TRBJ2-6, with D tentatively TRBD1 (6 bases). There are 16 residues in the CDR3. The germline V gene encodes CDR1 GTSNPN and CDR2 SVGIG (reference sequence). Trimming took off 4 bases at V and 0 bases at J, with 13 bases between the two ends. The CDR3 region has the DNA TGTGCCTGGACAGGGGTCATATACTCTGGGGCCAACGTCCTGACTTTC. Its protein product is CAWTGVIYSGANVLTF.

The rearrangement uses TRBV4-1 and TRBJ1-1, with TRBD1 identical over 7 bases. Germline CDR1 and CDR2: MGHRA and YSYEKL. The CDR3 spans 16 residues. J gave up 3 bases and V 3 bases, and 10 bases lay outside the gene matches. CDR3 nucleotide sequence: TGCGCCAGCAGCCAGGATTCCGACAGGGAGGACACTGAAGCTTTCTTT. It translates to CASSQDSDREDTEAFF.

The genes are TRBV2 and TRBJ1-2; a weak D match, TRBD1 (6 bases). The CDR3 spans 15 residues. The V gene lost 1 base and the J gene lost 2 bases, with 11 bases spanning the gap. Germline loops: CDR1 SNHLY, CDR2 FYNNEI. CDR3 DNA sequence: TGTGCCAGCAGTGAAGTGGGGACATACAACTATGGCTACACCTTC. It codes for CASSEVGTYNYGYTF.

The rearrangement links TRBV7-8 to TRBJ1-1; D is unresolved. Trimming shortened V by 5 bases and J by 1 base, and 8 bases separated the two germline ends. The CDR3 sequence is 13 residues long. In germline, CDR1 is SGHVS, CDR2 FQNEAQ. The CDR3 sequence: CASSPVRNTEAFF. The DNA for the CDR3 is TGTGCCAGCAGCCCGGTTCGGAACACTGAAGCTTTCTTT.

The chain combines TRBV12-5 with TRBJ2-3; D ambiguous. The CDR3 length is 16 residues. Deletions cut 1 base from V and 0 bases from J, with 11 bases between. CDR1 is LGHNT and CDR2 is FRNRAP in the germline V gene. This CDR3 is CASGLGRGISTDTQYF. The CDR3 nucleotides read TGTGCTAGTGGTTTGGGAAGAGGTATTAGCACAGATACGCAGTATTTT.

Points on this clone: Other DNA sequences in the sample encode the same CDR3. This rearrangement joins TRBV6-5 to TRBJ1-1; D perhaps matches TRBD1 (5 bases). In germline, CDR1 is MNHEY, CDR2 SVGAGI. The length of the CDR3 is 12 residues. Trimming stripped 2 bases from V and 10 bases from J, with 11 bases between. The CDR3 region has the DNA TGTGCCAGCAGTTACAGGGGCGGCGGAGCTTTCTTT. Its protein is CASSYRGGGAFF.

The J gene is TRBJ2-5, the V gene TRBV20-1; D gene unclear. This CDR3 comprises 11 residues. V was cut by 5 bases and J by 5 bases, with 9 bases left in between. In germline, CDR1 is DFQATT, CDR2 SNEGSKA (reference sequence). CDR3 coding DNA: TGCAGTGCTCTCACAGTCGAGACCCAGTACTTC. It specifies CSALTVETQYF.

Concerning this clone itself: Other nucleotide sequences in the sample specify the same CDR3. The chain couples TRBV5-1 to TRBJ2-3; 8 bases are shared with TRBD2. The CDR3 length is 14 residues. Germline V gene sequence: CDR1 SGHRS, CDR2 YFSETQ. Trimming cost V 2 bases and J 5 bases; bases outside gene matches: 4. The CDR3 nucleotides read TGCGCCAGCAGCTTAAGCGGGGGCGGAGATACGCAGTATTTT. This translates into CASSLSGGGDTQYF. Full variable domain (remainder filled in from reference TRBV5-1 and TRBJ2-3): KAGVTQTPRYLIKTRGQQVTLSCSPISGHRSVSWYQQTPGQGLQFLFEYFSETQRNKGNFPGRFSGRQFSNSRSEMNVSTLELGDSALYLCASSLSGGGDTQYFGPGTRLTVL.

This chain uses TRBV27 with TRBJ1-1; D is possibly TRBD1 (5 bases). V was shortened by 8 bases and J by 6 bases, with 10 bases between the two germline ends. CDR1 and CDR2 (germline): MNHEY, SMNVEV (reference sequence). CDR3 length: 11 residues. In DNA form, the CDR3 reads TGTGCCAGCTCAGGGCCCCCTGAAGCTTTCTTT. Translated: CASSGPPEAFF.

The genes are TRBV10-3 and TRBJ1-2; possibly TRBD1 for D (5 bases). In germline, CDR1 is ENHRY, CDR2 SYGVKD. This CDR3 has 13 residues. Between the trimmed V and J ends, which lost 10 bases and 6 bases, there was a span of 18 bases. In nucleotides, the CDR3 is TGTGCCAGCCGTGAACAGGAAATAAATGGCTACACCTTC. Residues: CASREQEINGYTF.